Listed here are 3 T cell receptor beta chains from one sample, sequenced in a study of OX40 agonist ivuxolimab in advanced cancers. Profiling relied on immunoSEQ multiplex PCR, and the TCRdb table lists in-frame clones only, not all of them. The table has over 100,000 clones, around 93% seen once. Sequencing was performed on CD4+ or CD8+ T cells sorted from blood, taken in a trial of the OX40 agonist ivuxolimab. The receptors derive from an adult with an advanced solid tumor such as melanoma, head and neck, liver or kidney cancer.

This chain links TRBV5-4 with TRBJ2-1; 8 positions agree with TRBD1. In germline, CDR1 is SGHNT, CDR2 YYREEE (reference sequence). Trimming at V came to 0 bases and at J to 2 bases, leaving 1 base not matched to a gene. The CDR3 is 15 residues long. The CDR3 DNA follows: TGTGCCAGCAGCTTGGGACAGGGGCCCTACAATGAGCAGTTCTTC. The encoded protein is CASSLGQGPYNEQFF.

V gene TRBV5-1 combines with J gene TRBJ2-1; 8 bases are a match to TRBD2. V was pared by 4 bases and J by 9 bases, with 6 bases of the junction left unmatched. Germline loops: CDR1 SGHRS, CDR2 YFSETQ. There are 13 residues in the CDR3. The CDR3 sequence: CASSDGLAREQFF. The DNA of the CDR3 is TGCGCCAGCAGCGACGGACTAGCTCGTGAGCAGTTCTTC.

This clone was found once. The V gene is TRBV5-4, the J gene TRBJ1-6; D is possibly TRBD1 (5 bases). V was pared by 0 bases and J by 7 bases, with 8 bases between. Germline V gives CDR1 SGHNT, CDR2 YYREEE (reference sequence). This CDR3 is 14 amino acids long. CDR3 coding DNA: TGTGCCAGCAGCTTGGCAAGGGGAAATTCACCCCTCCACTTT. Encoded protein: CASSLARGNSPLHF.